This entry features one T cell receptor (beta chain) sequence. The antigen remains unidentified. 13 Jbeta primers and 60 Vbeta primers were used for the PCR. The data were produced by immunoSEQ multiplex PCR, yet TCRdb's version contains in-frame clones alone and is incomplete. The table lists 100,000 or so clones, roughly four fifths of them singletons, with 3% to 3.5% in the top ten. This sample was taken from a study of cytomegalovirus exposure and HLA in healthy donors. The CDR3 length is 19 residues. Germline trimming cut 2 bases from V and 2 bases from J; bases unmatched to any gene: 14. Germline V gene sequence: CDR1 MNHEY, CDR2 SMNVEV (reference sequence). Whole-study findings and limits: By a later analysis, the bulk of CMV-associated TCR beta chains appeared HLA-restricted. V- and J-gene trimming of TCR beta was linked (in a later analysis) to a missense DCLRE1C variant. No immune exposure information besides CMV serostatus was available.

This chain joins TRBV27 and TRBJ2-1; 8 bases match TRBD1. The TCR sequence derives from a man aged 25 to 40 in good health and CMV-seropositive. Sequencing was performed on PBMCs. The DNA of the CDR3 is TGTGCCAGCAGTTTAAAAGCGGGCGCGACAGGGGAGGCCTACAATGAGCAGTTCTTC. This translates into CASSLKAGATGEAYNEQFF.